This TCR beta chain derives from a study of blood T cells in healthy people across ages. Study results and caveats: Strongly correlated with naive T cell percentage was TCR beta diversity.

In its sample, this clonotype was seen a few times. The antigen is not known. A second PCR of about 6 to 12 cycles used a sample-barcoded 5' primer and a J-beta primer mix. One entry per CDR3 protein results from TCRdb running MiXCR on the 5' RACE reads. The sample yields about 780,000 distinct CDR3 sequences, around 50% seen once. Germline CDR1 is SGHRS and CDR2 is YFSETQ. The CDR3 has 14 residues. Trimming took off 4 bases at V and 7 bases at J, with 12 bases between the two ends. This TCR was recovered from a man of 80 years or more in good health. Material for sequencing was blood. The J gene is TRBJ1-6, the V gene TRBV5-1, with D tentatively TRBD1 (6 bases). The CDR3 bases are TGCGCCAGCAGCCCAGGGGAACGGAATTCACCCCTCCACTTT. It codes for CASSPGERNSPLHF.